This TCR beta chain was profiled in a study of cytomegalovirus exposure and HLA in healthy donors. Repertoires were generated with immunoSEQ multiplex PCR, while TCRdb's copy carries only in-frame clones and drops some. In the table there are about 160,000 clones, less than 90% of which are singletons. Germline-derived CDR1 and CDR2 are MNHEY and SVGAGI. With V trimmed by 6 bases and J by 2 bases, 6 bases remained unmatched. The CDR3 has 14 residues. Sequencing was performed on PBMCs. V is TRBV6-5 and J is TRBJ2-7; 8 bases are a match to TRBD1. The receptor was isolated from a woman aged 25 to 39 in good health and CMV-seronegative. This CDR3 is CASRTGTGPYEQYF. CDR3 DNA sequence: TGTGCCAGCAGAACCGGGACAGGTCCCTACGAGCAGTACTTC.